This T cell receptor (beta chain) was recorded in a study of T cell responses to AZD1222 COVID-19 vaccine. Study-wide results and limits: No repertoire was sampled before or during the peak T cell response, only after it.

Assay: immunoSEQ multiplex PCR; the TCRdb copy retains only in-frame clones and omits some. The sample has approximately 150,000 clones; 93% are singletons. The CDR3 has 15 residues. Germline CDR1 and CDR2: MRHNA and SNTAGT. V was clipped by 7 bases and J by 5 bases; unmatched bases: 9. Regarding this clone: Its antigen is as yet unknown.

The origin of this receptor is an adult in good health. Here the sequenced sample was peripheral blood, taken on day 0 of AZD1222 vaccination. The chain employs TRBV6-4 and TRBJ1-5; 9 positions match TRBD1. The CDR3 coding sequence is TGTGCCAGCATCCAAAGGGACAGGGAGGATCAGCCCCAGCATTTT. Protein: CASIQRDREDQPQHF.